The 5 T cell receptor beta chains below come from one sample, sequenced in a study of T cells in Graves' hyperthyroidism and ophthalmopathy. Amplification of TCR beta CDR3 regions used RNA as the template. During a first-round RT-PCR of the TCR CDR3, the HTBI primer set was used. TCRdb re-analysed the multiplex PCR reads in MiXCR, keeping a single row per CDR3 protein. The table shows under 650,000 distinct CDR3 sequences, with under 20% occurring only once. The material sequenced was blood. These receptors came from a woman between 25 and 40 years old with Graves' hyperthyroidism.

The chain couples TRBV10-3 to TRBJ2-1; 12 bases agree with TRBD1. This CDR3 spans 21 amino acids. Germline loops: CDR1 ENHRY, CDR2 SYGVKD. J was trimmed by 2 bases and V by 4 bases; bases with no gene match: 18. The CDR3 here is CAISVVGDRGLLYLPYNEQFF. CDR3 DNA sequence: TGTGCCATCAGTGTGGTGGGGGACAGGGGGCTCCTATACTTACCCTACAATGAGCAGTTCTTC.

Details on this clonotype: A much larger clone differs by one base, so this may be a read error. The chain carries TRBV29-1 and TRBJ2-1; 14 bases are a match to TRBD2. The CDR3 runs to 17 residues. The J segment lost 2 bases and the V segment lost 5 bases, leaving 8 bases of the junction unmatched. The germline V gene encodes CDR1 SQVTM and CDR2 ANQGSEA. CDR3 sequence: CSVTGTSGSVAYNEQFF. CDR3 coding DNA: TGCAGCGTTACCGGGACTAGCGGGAGTGTGGCCTACAATGAGCAGTTCTTC.

The chain joins TRBV5-1 to TRBJ2-3, with D maybe TRBD1 (7 bases). V dropped 4 bases and J dropped 1 base, with 16 bases sitting between them. CDR3 size: 16 residues. Germline CDR1 reads SGHRS; CDR2 reads YFSETQ. CDR3 sequence reads: CASSAGTVKRTDTQYF. The CDR3 DNA is TGCGCCAGCAGCGCGGGGACAGTAAAACGCACAGATACGCAGTATTTT.

This clonotype was recorded at least ten times. The chain carries TRBV7-9 and TRBJ2-7, with D perhaps TRBD1 (6 bases). With 5 bases removed from V and 5 bases from J, the gap between germline ends came to 16 bases. The CDR3 sequence is 14 residues long. Germline CDR1 SEHNR, CDR2 FQNEAQ (reference sequence). CDR3 sequence (DNA): TGTGCCAGCAGCCAGGGGAGACAGGCCCACGAGCAGTACTTC. Encoded protein: CASSQGRQAHEQYF.

The sample holds many counts of this clonotype. CDR3: CASSFWEVSYEQYF. In DNA, the CDR3 is TGTGCCAGCAGTTTTTGGGAAGTATCCTACGAGCAGTACTTC. V and J are TRBV12-3 or TRBV12-4 and TRBJ2-7; D is uncertain. With 3 bases removed from V and 1 base from J, the gap between germline ends came to 10 bases. There are 14 residues in the CDR3.